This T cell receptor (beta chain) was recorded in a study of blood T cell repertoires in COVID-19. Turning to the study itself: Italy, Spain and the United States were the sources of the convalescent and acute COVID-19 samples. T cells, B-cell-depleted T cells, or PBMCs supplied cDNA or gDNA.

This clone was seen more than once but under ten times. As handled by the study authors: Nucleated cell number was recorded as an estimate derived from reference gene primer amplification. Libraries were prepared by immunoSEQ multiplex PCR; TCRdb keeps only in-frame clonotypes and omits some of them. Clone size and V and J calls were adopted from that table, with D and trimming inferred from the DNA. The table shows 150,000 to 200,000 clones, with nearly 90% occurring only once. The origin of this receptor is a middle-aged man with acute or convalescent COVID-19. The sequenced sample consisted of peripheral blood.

The CDR3 DNA follows: TGTGCCAGCAGCTTAAAACAGGGGAATGGCTACACCTTC. It translates to CASSLKQGNGYTF. The gene calls are TRBV7-9 and TRBJ1-2; TRBD1 matches 7 bases. CDR1 and CDR2 from the germline V gene are SEHNR and FQNEAQ (reference sequence). Germline trimming cut 2 bases from V and 6 bases from J; bases unmatched to any gene: 3. The CDR3 length is 13 residues.